One and the same sample provided the 27 T cell receptor beta chains below, sequenced in a study of cytomegalovirus exposure and HLA in healthy donors (dated by TCRdb to about 2017). Libraries were made using the immunoSEQ multiplex PCR assay. For the multiplex PCR, a mixture combining 60 forward primers for TCR Vbeta segments and 13 reverse primers for TCR Jbeta segments was used. This immuneACCESS table, as held by TCRdb, lists in-frame sequences with V and J called but not all clones. Of the missing ones, under half trace to an unresolved V gene in checked studies; the others have no known cause. This sample comprises over 150,000 clones, roughly 80% of them detected only once. 5.5% to 8% of the sample comes from the top ten. The sample comprised PBMCs. These receptor sequences come from a woman in her twenties or thirties in good health and CMV-seropositive.

The chain is built from TRBV5-1 and TRBJ2-7, with 7 bases aligning to TRBD1. V was pared by 1 base and J by 1 base, with 8 bases of the junction left unmatched. Germline V CDR1 and CDR2: SGHRS, YFSETQ. CDR3 length equals 16 residues. CDR3 residues: CASSLWPGGESYEQYF. The CDR3 coding sequence is TGCGCCAGCAGCTTGTGGCCAGGGGGAGAGTCCTACGAGCAGTACTTC.

The chain links TRBV11-2 to TRBJ2-7; D gene ambiguous. This CDR3 is built from 14 residues. CDR1 and CDR2 from the germline V gene are SGHAT and FQNNGV. The V end was cut by 1 base, the J end by 2 bases, with 9 bases between. For the CDR3, the DNA is TGTGCCAGCAGCTTAGGTCAGGTTACCTACGAGCAGTACTTC. Protein sequence: CASSLGQVTYEQYF.

The rearrangement uses TRBV6-4 and TRBJ1-4; 9 bases align to TRBD1. V lost 4 bases, J lost 6 bases, and 18 bases stayed unmatched. The CDR3 sequence is 19 residues long. CDR1 is MRHNA and CDR2 is SNTAGT in the germline V gene. This chain's CDR3 is CASSGLTGGLPYLDEKLFF. The DNA for the CDR3 is TGTGCCAGCAGTGGCCTTACAGGGGGCCTACCCTACCTGGATGAAAAACTGTTTTTT.

The chain combines TRBV10-3 with TRBJ2-2; no clear D gene. Germline CDR1 is ENHRY and CDR2 is SYGVKD. CDR3 length: 12 amino acids. The V end lost 3 bases, the J end lost 9 bases, and 8 bases lay between the germline ends. The CDR3 sequence: CAISDTFRELFF. The CDR3 DNA reads TGTGCCATCAGTGACACTTTTAGGGAGCTGTTTTTT.

The V and J genes are TRBV29-1 and TRBJ2-1, with 8 bases fitting TRBD2. In germline, CDR1 is SQVTM, CDR2 ANQGSEA. This CDR3 has 14 amino acids. The V and J ends lost 5 bases and 8 bases, in that order; junction bases with no gene match: 11. This chain's CDR3 is CSVMGGTRADEQFF. Written as DNA, the CDR3 is TGCAGCGTTATGGGCGGGACTAGGGCGGATGAGCAGTTCTTC.

This clone occurred a few times. The chain couples TRBV4-2 to TRBJ1-1, with D tentatively TRBD1 (5 bases). CDR3 length equals 14 residues. Germline V gives CDR1 LGHNA, CDR2 YNFKEQ. The ends were cut back, 3 bases at V and 1 base at J, with 9 bases in the middle. Written as DNA, the CDR3 is TGTGCCAGCAGCCACCTAGACAGGAACACTGAAGCTTTCTTT. Translation: CASSHLDRNTEAFF.

The chain is built from TRBV19 and TRBJ1-1, with D maybe TRBD1 (6 bases). The CDR3 runs 18 residues. The germline V gene has CDR1 LNHDA and CDR2 SQIVND (reference sequence). Trimming cost V 0 bases and J 1 base, with 18 bases left between them. CDR3 sequence (DNA): TGTGCCAGTAGTATAGAGAGTGAACAGGGAAGTAAGAACACTGAAGCTTTCTTT. It codes for CASSIESEQGSKNTEAFF. The full variable domain, completed using reference TRBV19 and TRBJ1-1, is DGGITQSPKYLFRKEGQNVTLSCEQNLNHDAMYWYRQDPGQGLRLIYYSQIVNDFQKGDIAEGYSVSREKKESFPLTVTSAQKNPTAFYLCASSIESEQGSKNTEAFFGQGTRLTVV.

The table lists this clone with a few counts. Written as DNA, the CDR3 is TGTGCCAGCTCAGCTAGACAGGGAGAGACCCAGTACTTC. It translates to CASSARQGETQYF. The J gene is TRBJ2-5, the V gene TRBV18, with 7 nucleotides matching TRBD1. V lost 5 bases, J lost 4 bases, and 4 bases stayed unmatched. CDR1 KGHSH and CDR2 LQKENI come from the germline V gene. This CDR3 contains 13 residues.

This clone has more than one count but fewer than ten. The V and J genes are TRBV7-7 and TRBJ2-1; 8 nucleotides line up with TRBD1. The CDR3 has 15 residues. The germline V gene encodes CDR1 SSHAT and CDR2 FNYEAQ (reference sequence). Trimming cost V 1 base and J 6 bases; bases outside gene matches: 5. This CDR3 is CASSLGQGAPNEQFF. In DNA, the CDR3 is TGTGCCAGCAGCTTAGGGCAGGGGGCTCCCAATGAGCAGTTCTTC.

In its sample, this clone was seen a few times. In DNA, the CDR3 is TGTGCCAGCAGTGGGACAGAGCTAGCCAAAAACATTCAGTACTTC. It encodes CASSGTELAKNIQYF. The genes are TRBV25-1 and TRBJ2-4, with TRBD1 as a possible D gene (6 bases). The CDR3 runs 15 residues. Trimming removed 4 bases at V and 0 bases at J, with 10 bases between. The germline gives CDR1 MGHDK, CDR2 SYGVNS.

This rearrangement joins TRBV19 to TRBJ1-1, with D possibly TRBD1 on 5 matching bases. The CDR3 totals 13 residues. The V gene's germline CDR1 is LNHDA and CDR2 SQIVND (reference sequence). V lost 3 bases, J lost 0 bases, and 5 bases lay in between. The CDR3 nucleotides are TGTGCCAGTAGTATCAGGGTGAACACTGAAGCTTTCTTT. Translated: CASSIRVNTEAFF.

The chain joins TRBV27 to TRBJ2-1; 13 bases align to TRBD2. CDR1 MNHEY and CDR2 SMNVEV come from the germline V gene (reference sequence). V dropped 5 bases and J dropped 10; count of bases not matched to a gene: 17. The CDR3 consists of 18 residues. The CDR3 bases are TGTGCCAGCAGTCCCCGCCGACTAGCGGGGGGCGGCGGTGGGGAGCAGTTCTTC. Amino acid sequence: CASSPRRLAGGGGGEQFF.

This chain uses TRBV5-1 with TRBJ1-1, with TRBD1 matching over 8 bases. J was trimmed by 5 bases and V by 5 bases; bases with no gene match: 8. The germline CDR1 and CDR2 sequences are SGHRS and YFSETQ. The CDR3 loop spans 14 amino acids. The DNA of the CDR3 is TGCGCCAGCAGTAGTGGGACAGGTGGTACTGAAGCTTTCTTT. Amino acids: CASSSGTGGTEAFF.

The rearrangement links TRBV2 to TRBJ1-5; perhaps TRBD1 as D (6 bases). The ends were cut back, 4 bases at V and 0 bases at J, with 25 bases in the middle. The CDR3 loop spans 20 amino acids. The germline gives CDR1 SNHLY, CDR2 FYNNEI. The CDR3 region has the DNA TGTGCCAGCAGTGCCCCCCTCGGACAGATCACATTTTATAGCAATCAGCCCCAGCATTTT. Translated, it gives CASSAPLGQITFYSNQPQHF. Filled out from reference TRBV2 and TRBJ1-5, the complete variable domain reads EPEVTQTPSHQVTQMGQEVILRCVPISNHLYFYWYRQILGQKVEFLVSFYNNEISEKSEIFDDQFSVERPDGSNFTLKIRSTKLEDSAMYFCASSAPLGQITFYSNQPQHFGDGTRLSIL.

The chain joins TRBV7-6 to TRBJ1-5; possible D gene TRBD1, 6 bases. The germline V gene encodes CDR1 SGHVS and CDR2 FNYEAQ. This CDR3 region has 14 residues. Trimming took 5 bases from V and 9 from J, leaving 17 bases between them. This chain's CDR3 is CASSPSSRGLPQHF. CDR3 sequence (DNA): TGTGCCAGCAGCCCTTCATCCAGGGGTCTGCCCCAGCATTTT.

The rearrangement links TRBV7-8 to TRBJ1-6; 8 positions match TRBD1. The CDR3 covers 15 residues. V lost 4 bases, J lost 7 bases, and 6 bases stayed unmatched. The germline V gene encodes CDR1 SGHVS and CDR2 FQNEAQ. The CDR3: CASSSQGVGNSPLHF. The CDR3 coding sequence is TGTGCCAGCAGCTCACAGGGGGTAGGGAATTCACCCCTCCACTTT.

The chain is built from TRBV4-1 and TRBJ2-1, with 11 bases aligning to TRBD1. J was trimmed by 6 bases and V by 3 bases; bases with no gene match: 7. Germline CDR1 and CDR2: MGHRA and YSYEKL. CDR3 size: 16 residues. The CDR3 protein is CASSQSRDRGINEQFF. CDR3 coding DNA: TGCGCCAGCAGCCAGAGCCGGGACAGGGGGATCAATGAGCAGTTCTTC.

The chain recombines TRBV28 with TRBJ2-3; TRBD2 matches at 8 bases. This CDR3 contains 17 residues. V lost 2 bases and J lost 1; bases outside the gene matches: 8. Germline V gene sequence: CDR1 MDHEN, CDR2 SYDVKM. The CDR3 reads CASSLLKSGGRTDTQYF. CDR3 bases: TGTGCCAGCAGTTTACTTAAGAGCGGGGGCCGCACAGATACGCAGTATTTT. The full variable domain, in which reference TRBV28 and TRBJ2-3 provide the parts outside the CDR3, is DVKVTQSSRYLVKRTGEKVFLECVQDMDHENMFWYRQDPGLGLRLIYFSYDVKMKEKGDIPEGYSVSREKKERFSLILESASTNQTSMYLCASSLLKSGGRTDTQYFGPGTRLTVL.

J is TRBJ2-3 and V is TRBV7-3, with TRBD2 as a possible D gene (6 bases). The CDR3 has 13 amino acids. Germline V gene data show CDR1 as SGHTA and CDR2 as FQGTGA. V dropped 5 bases and J dropped 7 bases, with 13 bases sitting between them. CDR3 sequence (DNA): TGTGCCAGCAGCGTGGGGACTTCATATACGCAGTATTTT. The encoded protein is CASSVGTSYTQYF.

The rearrangement joins TRBV28 to TRBJ1-2; 11 bases map to TRBD1. The CDR3 contains 15 residues. Germline V gene lookup returns CDR1 MDHEN and CDR2 SYDVKM. V dropped 5 bases and J dropped 4; count of bases not matched to a gene: 6. The CDR3 sequence is CASSPWTGGIYGYTF. CDR3 nucleotides: TGTGCCAGCAGTCCCTGGACAGGGGGCATCTATGGCTACACCTTC.

V usage is TRBV20-1 and J usage is TRBJ2-7; a possible D gene is TRBD2 (5 bases). The CDR3 contains 10 residues. Germline V lookup: CDR1 DFQATT, CDR2 SNEGSKA (reference sequence). V lost 4 bases, J lost 4 bases, and 5 bases lay in between. This CDR3 reads CSATGYEQYF. The CDR3 coding sequence is TGCAGTGCTACGGGGTACGAGCAGTACTTC.

V is TRBV7-7 and J is TRBJ2-5; D is perhaps TRBD2 (7 bases). V was trimmed by 9 bases and J by 4 bases, leaving 21 bases between them. CDR3 length equals 15 residues. CDR1 is SSHAT and CDR2 is FNYEAQ in the germline V gene (reference sequence). As DNA, the CDR3 is TGTGCCAGTGGGAAGGGGGGGGGCCAGGGAGAGACCCAGTACTTC. It yields the protein CASGKGGGQGETQYF.

The chain has TRBV27 and TRBJ2-7; TRBD2 aligns across 10 bases. CDR3 length equals 15 residues. Germline CDR1 reads MNHEY; CDR2 reads SMNVEV (reference sequence). V trimming: 8 bases; J trimming: 0 bases; junction bases outside the gene matches: 7. DNA for the CDR3: TGTGCCAGCCATGCTAGCGGGGGACGCTCCTACGAGCAGTACTTC. Protein: CASHASGGRSYEQYF.

This chain links TRBV9 with TRBJ2-1, with 7 bases lining up with TRBD2. CDR1 is SGDLS and CDR2 is YYNGEE in the germline V gene. This CDR3 is 16 amino acids long. The junction had 4 bases not matched to a gene; V was cut back by 0 bases and J by 1 base. CDR3 in amino acids: CASSVEGRGSYNEQFF. CDR3 sequence (DNA): TGTGCCAGCAGCGTAGAAGGGAGGGGATCCTACAATGAGCAGTTCTTC.

The chain has TRBV2 and TRBJ2-5; D may be TRBD2 (6 bases). The CDR3 is 12 residues long. Trimming removed 6 bases from V and 5 bases from J, with 10 bases in between. Germline V gives CDR1 SNHLY, CDR2 FYNNEI. This CDR3 reads CASSPGGETQYF. CDR3 DNA sequence: TGTGCCAGCAGCCCAGGAGGGGAGACCCAGTACTTC.

A single count supports this clone. V gene TRBV7-9 combines with J gene TRBJ2-1; 11 bases line up with TRBD2. The CDR3 loop spans 14 amino acids. With 0 bases clipped from V and 9 bases from J, the junction kept 1 base outside the gene matches. In germline, CDR1 is SEHNR, CDR2 FQNEAQ (reference sequence). The CDR3 bases are TGTGCCAGCAGCTTAGCCGGGACTAGCGGTGAGCAGTTCTTC. It codes for CASSLAGTSGEQFF.

The J gene is TRBJ1-6, the V gene TRBV4-3; D gene unclear. The V gene's germline CDR1 is LGHNA and CDR2 YSLEER. V was shortened by 4 bases and J by 0 bases, with 16 bases between the two germline ends. The CDR3 has 18 amino acids. The CDR3 sequence is CASSPKAGYSSYNSPLHF. The CDR3 DNA reads TGCGCCAGCAGCCCGAAGGCGGGTTATAGCTCCTATAATTCACCCCTCCACTTT.